These T cell receptor beta chains were read from a single sample in a study. Each CDR3 protein is one row after TCRdb ran MiXCR on the RT-PCR reads. The table includes about 700,000 distinct CDR3 sequences, about 14% detected once. Sequenced material: memory CD4+ T cells from blood. The receptors were sampled from a female donor in good health, serving as a healthy control. Both conserved end residues are part of each CDR3. A D gene is named only where the DNA matches it firmly. Expanded clones are given a class, and other clones once, few, many or no size at all.

V: TRBV18; size: .; D: .; J: TRBJ1-3; CDR3: CASSPGTRAGNTIYF; DNA: TGTGCCAGCTCACCAGGGACCAGGGCTGGAAACACCATATATTTT
V: TRBV6-1; size: few; D: .; J: TRBJ1-3; CDR3: CASLGIRDSGNTIYF; DNA: TGTGCCAGTCTGGGGATCCGCGACTCTGGAAACACCATATATTTT
V: TRBV5-1; size: few; D: TRBD2; J: TRBJ2-7; CDR3: CASTDSTGGREQYF; DNA: TGCGCCAGCACAGATTCTACGGGAGGGCGCGAGCAGTACTTC
V: TRBV6-5; size: .; D: .; J: TRBJ1-1; CDR3: CASSPRALNTEAFF; DNA: TGTGCCAGCAGTCCTCGGGCCCTGAACACTGAAGCTTTCTTT
V: TRBV6-2/TRBV6-3; size: many; D: .; J: TRBJ1-5; CDR3: CASSSIYQPQHF; DNA: TGTGCCAGCAGTTCGATATATCAGCCCCAGCATTTT
V: TRBV20-1; size: many; D: .; J: TRBJ2-5; CDR3: CSARDSGSVQETQYF; DNA: TGCAGTGCTAGAGATAGTGGGAGCGTACAAGAGACCCAGTACTTC
V: TRBV27; size: few; D: .; J: TRBJ2-3; CDR3: CASDTSRAF; DNA: TGTGCCAGCGACACCTCAAGGGCATTT
V: TRBV6-2/TRBV6-3; size: .; D: .; J: TRBJ2-1; CDR3: CASSYRVQKVQNEQFF; DNA: TGTGCCAGCAGTTACCGAGTCCAGAAGGTACAGAATGAGCAGTTCTTC
V: TRBV20-1; size: many; D: TRBD1; J: TRBJ2-5; CDR3: CSARGTGGRETQYF; DNA: TGCAGTGCCAGAGGAACAGGGGGACGGGAGACCCAGTACTTC
V: TRBV7-3; size: many; D: TRBD1; J: TRBJ2-1; CDR3: CASSQDRWAGNEQFF; DNA: TGTGCCAGCAGCCAGGACAGGTGGGCCGGGAATGAGCAGTTCTTC
V: TRBV7-9; size: few; D: .; J: TRBJ1-2; CDR3: CASSLALGYTF; DNA: TGTGCCAGCAGCTTAGCGCTTGGCTACACCTTC
V: TRBV10-2; size: many; D: .; J: TRBJ2-7; CDR3: CASSRLGYEQYF; DNA: TGCGCCAGCAGTCGACTAGGCTACGAGCAGTACTTC
V: TRBV27; size: .; D: .; J: TRBJ1-1; CDR3: CAARGVNGLDTEAFF; DNA: TGTGCCGCCAGGGGTGTTAATGGGCTCGACACTGAAGCTTTCTTT
V: TRBV3-1; size: few; D: .; J: TRBJ1-6; CDR3: CASSPDTGYNSPLHF; DNA: TGTGCCAGCAGCCCGGACACAGGGTATAATTCACCCCTCCACTTT
V: TRBV20-1; size: many; D: TRBD2; J: TRBJ2-1; CDR3: CSASPLAGGRNEQFF; DNA: TGCAGTGCTAGTCCTCTAGCGGGAGGCAGGAATGAGCAGTTCTTC
V: TRBV5-1; size: .; D: TRBD1; J: TRBJ1-5; CDR3: CASSLLPIDRDNQPQHF; DNA: TGCGCCAGCAGCTTGCTCCCGATTGACAGGGATAATCAGCCCCAGCATTTT
V: TRBV25-1; size: .; D: .; J: TRBJ2-1; CDR3: CASSESPGYNEQFF; DNA: TGTGCCAGCAGTGAATCCCCAGGCTACAATGAGCAGTTCTTC
V: TRBV9; size: few; D: TRBD1; J: TRBJ2-7; CDR3: CASSAWTGDGGEQYF; DNA: TGTGCCAGCAGCGCCTGGACAGGGGACGGAGGCGAGCAGTACTTC
V: TRBV4-2; size: many; D: .; J: TRBJ2-1; CDR3: CASSQGVGQSEQFF; DNA: TGTGCCAGCAGCCAAGGCGTGGGGCAAAGTGAGCAGTTCTTC
V: TRBV24-1; size: few; D: .; J: TRBJ2-1; CDR3: CADLAKLNEQFF; DNA: TGTGCGGACTTGGCCAAACTCAATGAGCAGTTCTTC
V: TRBV12-3/TRBV12-4; size: few; D: TRBD2; J: TRBJ2-1; CDR3: CASLSGSYNEQFF; DNA: TGTGCCAGCCTTAGCGGGTCCTACAATGAGCAGTTCTTC
V: TRBV12-3/TRBV12-4; size: .; D: .; J: TRBJ1-5; CDR3: CASRAPGHRQPQHF; DNA: TGTGCCAGCAGGGCCCCGGGACATCGACAGCCCCAGCATTTT
V: TRBV20-1; size: few; D: .; J: TRBJ2-7; CDR3: CSAGRGRDEQYF; DNA: TGCAGTGCTGGAAGGGGGAGGGACGAGCAGTACTTC
V: TRBV6-5; size: few; D: TRBD2; J: TRBJ2-3; CDR3: CASTRTSGTSTDTQYF; DNA: TGTGCCAGCACGAGGACTAGCGGAACTAGCACAGATACGCAGTATTTT
V: TRBV5-1; size: .; D: .; J: TRBJ2-3; CDR3: CASSISQSTDTQYF; DNA: TGCGCCAGCAGCATCTCACAGAGCACAGATACGCAGTATTTT
V: TRBV20-1; size: few; D: TRBD2; J: TRBJ2-1; CDR3: CSATRTSGGDNEQFF; DNA: TGCAGTGCTACGAGGACTAGCGGGGGGGACAATGAGCAGTTCTTC
V: TRBV7-2; size: many; D: TRBD1; J: TRBJ2-5; CDR3: CASSSGQGYQETQYF; DNA: TGTGCCAGCAGCTCGGGACAGGGGTACCAAGAGACCCAGTACTTC
V: TRBV5-6; size: few; D: .; J: TRBJ2-3; CDR3: CASSRRATSTDTQYF; DNA: TGTGCCAGCAGCCGTAGGGCTACTAGCACAGATACGCAGTATTTT
V: TRBV29-1; size: few; D: TRBD2; J: TRBJ2-1; CDR3: CSVFGTSGYNEQFF; DNA: TGCAGCGTTTTCGGGACTAGCGGTTACAATGAGCAGTTCTTC
V: TRBV27; size: .; D: TRBD1; J: TRBJ1-5; CDR3: CASGDRDQPQHF; DNA: TGTGCCAGCGGGGACAGGGACCAGCCCCAGCATTTT
V: TRBV10-3; size: many; D: .; J: TRBJ2-5; CDR3: CAISESGRLYQETQYF; DNA: TGTGCCATCAGTGAGTCCGGCCGGTTATACCAAGAGACCCAGTACTTC
V: TRBV12-3/TRBV12-4; size: .; D: .; J: TRBJ2-1; CDR3: CASSLRQDLYNEQFF; DNA: TGTGCCAGCAGTTTGAGACAGGACCTATACAATGAGCAGTTCTTC
V: TRBV19; size: .; D: .; J: TRBJ1-1; CDR3: CASSMGTLAVYTEAFF; DNA: TGTGCCAGTAGTATGGGGACCTTGGCCGTGTACACTGAAGCTTTCTTT
V: TRBV20-1; size: many; D: .; J: TRBJ1-1; CDR3: CSARKGPGNTEAFF; DNA: TGCAGTGCTAGAAAGGGCCCGGGGAACACTGAAGCTTTCTTT
V: TRBV7-9; size: .; D: .; J: TRBJ2-6; CDR3: CASSLDQSSGANVLTF; DNA: TGTGCCAGCAGCTTAGATCAGTCTTCTGGGGCCAACGTCCTGACTTTC
V: TRBV12-3/TRBV12-4; size: .; D: TRBD2; J: TRBJ2-3; CDR3: CASSRSSGGGTSQYF; DNA: TGTGCCAGCAGCAGGTCTAGCGGGGGGGGGACGTCGCAGTATTTT
V: TRBV15; size: .; D: .; J: TRBJ2-5; CDR3: CATSRGWGEEETQYF; DNA: TGTGCCACCAGCAGGGGGTGGGGAGAGGAAGAGACCCAGTACTTC
V: TRBV18; size: few; D: .; J: TRBJ2-7; CDR3: CASSPRVGTDEQYF; DNA: TGTGCCAGCTCACCAAGGGTAGGAACGGACGAGCAGTACTTC
V: TRBV9; size: .; D: TRBD1; J: TRBJ1-3; CDR3: CASSEGAHSGNTIYF; DNA: TGTGCCAGCAGCGAGGGGGCACACTCTGGAAACACCATATATTTT
V: TRBV6-1; size: .; D: TRBD2; J: TRBJ2-7; CDR3: CASKLAGGSYEQYF; DNA: TGTGCCAGTAAATTAGCGGGGGGCTCCTACGAGCAGTACTTC
V: TRBV7-9; size: .; D: .; J: TRBJ1-4; CDR3: CASSQPRGVPNEKLFF; DNA: TGTGCCAGCAGCCAACCCCGCGGGGTGCCTAATGAAAAACTGTTTTTT
V: TRBV12-3/TRBV12-4; size: .; D: TRBD1; J: TRBJ1-2; CDR3: CASSLRFLATGGWDGYTF; DNA: TGTGCCAGCAGTTTAAGGTTCTTGGCGACAGGGGGCTGGGATGGCTACACCTTC
V: TRBV5-6; size: many; D: TRBD2; J: TRBJ2-5; CDR3: CASSFPTSGLQETQYF; DNA: TGTGCCAGCAGCTTCCCGACTAGCGGATTACAAGAGACCCAGTACTTC
V: TRBV4-3; size: many; D: .; J: TRBJ2-7; CDR3: CASSLGRDPSPYEQYF; DNA: TGCGCCAGCAGCCTTGGCCGGGACCCTTCTCCCTACGAGCAGTACTTC
V: TRBV11-2; size: few; D: .; J: TRBJ2-7; CDR3: CASSLGTLSSYEQYF; DNA: TGTGCCAGCAGCTTAGGGACCCTGAGCTCCTACGAGCAGTACTTC
V: TRBV20-1; size: .; D: .; J: TRBJ1-5; CDR3: CSASGSGFSNQPQHF; DNA: TGCAGTGCTAGTGGGAGTGGATTTAGCAATCAGCCCCAGCATTTT